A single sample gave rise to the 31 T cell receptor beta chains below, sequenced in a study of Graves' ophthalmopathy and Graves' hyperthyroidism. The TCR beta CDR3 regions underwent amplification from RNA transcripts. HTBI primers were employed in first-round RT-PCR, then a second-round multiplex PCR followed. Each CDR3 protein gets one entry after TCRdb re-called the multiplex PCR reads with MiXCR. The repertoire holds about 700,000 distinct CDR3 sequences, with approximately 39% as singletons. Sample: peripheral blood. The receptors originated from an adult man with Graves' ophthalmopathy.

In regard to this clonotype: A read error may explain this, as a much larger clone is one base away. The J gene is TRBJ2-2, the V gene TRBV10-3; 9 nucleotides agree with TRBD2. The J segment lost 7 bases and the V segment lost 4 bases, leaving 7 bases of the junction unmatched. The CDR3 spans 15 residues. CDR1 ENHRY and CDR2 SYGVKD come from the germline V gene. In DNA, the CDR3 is TGTGCCATCAGTGCGGCGGGGGGGCCTAACGGGGAGCTGTTTTTT. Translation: CAISAAGGPNGELFF.

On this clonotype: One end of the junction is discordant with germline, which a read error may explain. The CDR3 loop reads CASSQGQGADSNQPRHF. In nucleotides, the CDR3 is TGCGCCAGCAGCCAGGGACAGGGTGCCGATAGCAATCAGCCCCGGCATTTT. The J gene is TRBJ1-5, the V gene TRBV4-3; TRBD1 matches at 9 bases. This CDR3 is 17 amino acids long. Looked up from germline, CDR1 is LGHNA and CDR2 is YSLEER.

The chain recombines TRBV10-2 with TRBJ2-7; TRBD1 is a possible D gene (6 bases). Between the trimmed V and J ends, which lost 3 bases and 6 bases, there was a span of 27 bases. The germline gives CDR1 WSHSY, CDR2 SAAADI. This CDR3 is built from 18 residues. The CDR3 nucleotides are TGCGCCAGCAGTGATGGGGGCTCGGGCCTAGAACTAGTGAGCGAGCAGTACTTC. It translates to CASSDGGSGLELVSEQYF.

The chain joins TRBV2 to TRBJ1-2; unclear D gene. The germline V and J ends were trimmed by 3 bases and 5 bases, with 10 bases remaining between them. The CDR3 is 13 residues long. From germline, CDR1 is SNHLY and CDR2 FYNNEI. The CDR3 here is CASSERGWYGYTF. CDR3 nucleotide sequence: TGTGCCAGCAGTGAGCGGGGTTGGTATGGCTACACCTTC.

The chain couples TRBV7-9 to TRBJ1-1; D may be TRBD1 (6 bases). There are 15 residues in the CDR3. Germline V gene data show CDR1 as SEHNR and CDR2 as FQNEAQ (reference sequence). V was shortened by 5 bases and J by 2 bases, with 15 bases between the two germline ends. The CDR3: CASSQDRQDNTEAFF. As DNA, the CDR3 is TGTGCCAGCAGCCAAGATAGACAGGACAACACTGAAGCTTTCTTT. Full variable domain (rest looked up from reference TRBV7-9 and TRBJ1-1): DTGVSQNPRHKITKRGQNVTFRCDPISEHNRLYWYRQTLGQGPEFLTYFQNEAQLEKSRLLSDRFSAERPKGSFSTLEIQRTEQGDSAMYLCASSQDRQDNTEAFFGQGTRLTVV.

CDR3 in amino acids: CAISESRGIQETQYF. The CDR3 DNA reads TGTGCCATCAGTGAGAGTAGGGGAATACAAGAGACCCAGTACTTC. This rearrangement joins TRBV10-3 to TRBJ2-5; perhaps TRBD1 as D (5 bases). The CDR3 consists of 15 residues. Trimming took off 2 bases at V and 2 bases at J, with 12 bases between the two ends. Germline CDR1 is ENHRY and CDR2 is SYGVKD.

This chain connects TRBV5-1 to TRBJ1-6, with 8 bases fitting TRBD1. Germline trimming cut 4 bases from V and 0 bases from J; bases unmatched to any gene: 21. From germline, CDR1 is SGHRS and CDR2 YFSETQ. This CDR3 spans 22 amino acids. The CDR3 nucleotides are TGCGCCAGCAGCCCATGGGATACAACAGGGGGTGAAGACGGCTCCTATAATTCACCCCTCCACTTT. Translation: CASSPWDTTGGEDGSYNSPLHF. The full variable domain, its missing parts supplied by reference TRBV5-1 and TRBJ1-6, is KAGVTQTPRYLIKTRGQQVTLSCSPISGHRSVSWYQQTPGQGLQFLFEYFSETQRNKGNFPGRFSGRQFSNSRSEMNVSTLELGDSALYLCASSPWDTTGGEDGSYNSPLHFGNGTRLTVT.

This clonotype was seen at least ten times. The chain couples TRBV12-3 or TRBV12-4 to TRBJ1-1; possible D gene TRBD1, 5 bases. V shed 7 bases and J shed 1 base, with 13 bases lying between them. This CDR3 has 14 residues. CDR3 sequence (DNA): TGTGCCAGCACCCAAGGGGAACCGAACACTGAAGCTTTCTTT. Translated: CASTQGEPNTEAFF.

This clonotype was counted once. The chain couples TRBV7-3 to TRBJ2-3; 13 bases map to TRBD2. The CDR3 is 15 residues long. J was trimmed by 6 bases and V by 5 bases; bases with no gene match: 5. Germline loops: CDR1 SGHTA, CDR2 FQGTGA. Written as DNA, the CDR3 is TGTGCCAGCAGCCCGGGACTAGCGGGACTGGATACGCAGTATTTT. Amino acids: CASSPGLAGLDTQYF.

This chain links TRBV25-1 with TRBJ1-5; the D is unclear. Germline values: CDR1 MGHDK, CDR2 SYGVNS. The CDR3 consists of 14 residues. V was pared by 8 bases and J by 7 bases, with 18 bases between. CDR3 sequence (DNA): TGTGCCAGCGTGTCTCCAGAGGGTAGGCAGCCCCAGCATTTT. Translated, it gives CASVSPEGRQPQHF.

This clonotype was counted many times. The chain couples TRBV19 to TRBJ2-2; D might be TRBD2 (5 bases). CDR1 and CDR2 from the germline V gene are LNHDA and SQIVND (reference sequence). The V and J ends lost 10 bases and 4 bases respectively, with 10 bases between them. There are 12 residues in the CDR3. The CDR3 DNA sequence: TGTGCCACCCGGGGTCTCACCGGGGAGCTGTTTTTT. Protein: CATRGLTGELFF.

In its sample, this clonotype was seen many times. CDR3 sequence reads: CASSLDPSNYGYTF. The CDR3 coding sequence is TGTGCCAGCAGTTTAGATCCCTCAAACTATGGCTACACCTTC. The rearrangement links TRBV12-3 or TRBV12-4 to TRBJ1-2; D uncertain. V was shortened by 1 base and J by 2 bases, with 8 bases between the two germline ends. This CDR3 is 14 amino acids long.

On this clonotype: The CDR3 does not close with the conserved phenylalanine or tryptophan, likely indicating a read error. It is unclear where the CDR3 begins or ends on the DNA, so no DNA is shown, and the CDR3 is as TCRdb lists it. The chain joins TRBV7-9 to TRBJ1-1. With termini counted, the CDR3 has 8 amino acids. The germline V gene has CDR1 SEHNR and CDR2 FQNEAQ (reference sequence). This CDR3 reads CASSGRLA.

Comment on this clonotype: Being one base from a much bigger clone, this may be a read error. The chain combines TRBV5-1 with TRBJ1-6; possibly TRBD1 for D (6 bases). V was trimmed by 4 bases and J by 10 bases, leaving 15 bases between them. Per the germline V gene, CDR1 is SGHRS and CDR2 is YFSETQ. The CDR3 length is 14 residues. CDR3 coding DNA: TGCGCCAGCAGCCTTACAGGGCTGGGCTCACCCCTCCACTTT. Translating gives CASSLTGLGSPLHF.

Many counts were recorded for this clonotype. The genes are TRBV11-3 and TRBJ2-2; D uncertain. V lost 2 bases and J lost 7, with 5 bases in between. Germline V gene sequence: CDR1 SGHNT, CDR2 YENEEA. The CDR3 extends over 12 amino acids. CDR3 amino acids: CASSLRHGELFF. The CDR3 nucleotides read TGTGCCAGCAGCTTACGTCACGGGGAGCTGTTTTTT. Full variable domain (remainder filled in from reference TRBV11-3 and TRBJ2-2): EAGVVQSPRYKIIEKKQPVAFWCNPISGHNTLYWYLQNLGQGPELLIRYENEEAVDDSQLPKDRFSAERLKGVDSTLKIQPAELGDSAVYLCASSLRHGELFFGEGSRLTVL.

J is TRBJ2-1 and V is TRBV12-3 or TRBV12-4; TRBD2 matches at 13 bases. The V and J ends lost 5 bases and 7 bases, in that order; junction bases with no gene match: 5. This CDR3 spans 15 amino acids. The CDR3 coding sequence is TGTGCCAGCAGTGGGACTAGCGGGACTGGTAATGAGCAGTTCTTC. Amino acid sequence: CASSGTSGTGNEQFF.

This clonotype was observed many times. CDR3 loop: CASSADRGSNEKLFF. In DNA form, the CDR3 reads TGTGCCAGTAGTGCCGACAGGGGATCTAATGAAAAACTGTTTTTT. V usage is TRBV19 and J usage is TRBJ1-4; 8 nucleotides align to TRBD1. Germline lookup yields CDR1 LNHDA and CDR2 SQIVND (reference sequence). The CDR3 contains 15 residues. V shed 5 bases, J shed 3 bases, and the junction held 5 bases outside the gene matches.

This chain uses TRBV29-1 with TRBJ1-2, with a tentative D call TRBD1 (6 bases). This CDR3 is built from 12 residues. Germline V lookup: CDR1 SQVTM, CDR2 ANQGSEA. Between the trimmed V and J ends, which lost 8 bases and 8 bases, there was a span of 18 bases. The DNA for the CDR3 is TGCAGCAGTCCTAACAGGGCGCGGGGCTACACCTTC. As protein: CSSPNRARGYTF.

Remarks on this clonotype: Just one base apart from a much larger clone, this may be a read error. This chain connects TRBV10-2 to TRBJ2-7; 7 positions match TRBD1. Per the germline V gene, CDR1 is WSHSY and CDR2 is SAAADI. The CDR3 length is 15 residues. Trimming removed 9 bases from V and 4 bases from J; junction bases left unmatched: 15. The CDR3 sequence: CASANRGETSYEQYF. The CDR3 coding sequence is TGCGCCAGTGCGAACAGGGGCGAAACCTCATACGAGCAGTACTTC.

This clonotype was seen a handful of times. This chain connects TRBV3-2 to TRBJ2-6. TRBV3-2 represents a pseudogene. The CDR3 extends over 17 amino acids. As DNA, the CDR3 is TGTGCCAGCAGCCAAGATCGGCAGTTAGCTGGGGCCAACGTCCTGACTTTC. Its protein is CASSQDRQLAGANVLTF.

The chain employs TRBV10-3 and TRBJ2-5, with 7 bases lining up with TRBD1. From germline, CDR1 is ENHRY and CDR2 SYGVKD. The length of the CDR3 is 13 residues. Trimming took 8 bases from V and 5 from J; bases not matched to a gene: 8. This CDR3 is CAIQEGAGETQYF. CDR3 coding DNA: TGTGCCATCCAAGAGGGGGCAGGGGAGACCCAGTACTTC.

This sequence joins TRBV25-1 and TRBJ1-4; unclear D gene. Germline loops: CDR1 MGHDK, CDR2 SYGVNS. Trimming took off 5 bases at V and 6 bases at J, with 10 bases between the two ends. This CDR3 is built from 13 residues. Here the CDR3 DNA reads TGTGCCAGCAGTCCGCAGGTTGATGAAAAACTGTTTTTT. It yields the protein CASSPQVDEKLFF.

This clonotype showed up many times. CDR3 region: CAISVGGGANEAFF. CDR3 in DNA: TGTGCCATCAGTGTAGGGGGGGGCGCGAATGAAGCTTTCTTT. The chain links TRBV10-3 to TRBJ1-1; possible D gene TRBD1, 6 bases. Trimming pared 4 bases from V and 7 bases from J, leaving 16 bases between. Germline assignment: CDR1 ENHRY and CDR2 SYGVKD. This CDR3 has 14 residues.

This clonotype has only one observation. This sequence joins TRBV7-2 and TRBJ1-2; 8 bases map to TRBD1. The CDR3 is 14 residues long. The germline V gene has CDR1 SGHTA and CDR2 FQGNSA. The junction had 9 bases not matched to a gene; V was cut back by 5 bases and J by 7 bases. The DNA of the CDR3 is TGTGCCAGCAGCCCAGGACAGGGAAGCGGTGGCTACACCTTC. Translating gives CASSPGQGSGGYTF.

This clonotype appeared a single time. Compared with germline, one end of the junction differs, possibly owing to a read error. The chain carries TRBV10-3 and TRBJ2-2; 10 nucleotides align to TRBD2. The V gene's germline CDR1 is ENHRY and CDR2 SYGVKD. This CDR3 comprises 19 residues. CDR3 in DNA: TGTGCCAGCAGTTCCGCTAGGCTAGCGGGAGAGGTGCGCACCGGGGAGCTGTTTTTT. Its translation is CASSSARLAGEVRTGELFF.

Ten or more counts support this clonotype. The CDR3 DNA is TGTGCCAGCAGGATAGACAGGGCCTACGAGCAGTACTTC. As protein: CASRIDRAYEQYF. This rearrangement joins TRBV12-3 or TRBV12-4 to TRBJ2-7; 7 positions agree with TRBD1. The CDR3 has 13 amino acids. J gave up 2 bases and V 6 bases, and 4 bases lay outside the gene matches.

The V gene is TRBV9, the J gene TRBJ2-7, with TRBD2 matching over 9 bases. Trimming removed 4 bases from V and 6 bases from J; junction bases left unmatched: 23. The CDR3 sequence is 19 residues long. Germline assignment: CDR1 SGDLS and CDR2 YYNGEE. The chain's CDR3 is CASSQAVPLAGETPFEQYF. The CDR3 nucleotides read TGTGCCAGCAGCCAAGCTGTACCATTAGCGGGAGAGACTCCTTTCGAGCAGTACTTC.

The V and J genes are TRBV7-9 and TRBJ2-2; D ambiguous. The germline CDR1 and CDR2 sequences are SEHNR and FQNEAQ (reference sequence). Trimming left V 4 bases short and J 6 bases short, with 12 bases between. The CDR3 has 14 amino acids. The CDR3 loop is CASSYHAESGELFF. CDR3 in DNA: TGTGCCAGCAGCTACCACGCAGAGTCCGGGGAGCTGTTTTTT.

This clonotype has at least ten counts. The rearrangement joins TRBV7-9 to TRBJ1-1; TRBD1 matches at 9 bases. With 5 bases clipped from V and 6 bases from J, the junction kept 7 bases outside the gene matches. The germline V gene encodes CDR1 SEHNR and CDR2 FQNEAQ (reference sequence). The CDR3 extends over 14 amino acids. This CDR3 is CASSLGQGIAEAFF. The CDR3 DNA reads TGTGCCAGCAGCCTGGGACAGGGCATCGCTGAAGCTTTCTTT.

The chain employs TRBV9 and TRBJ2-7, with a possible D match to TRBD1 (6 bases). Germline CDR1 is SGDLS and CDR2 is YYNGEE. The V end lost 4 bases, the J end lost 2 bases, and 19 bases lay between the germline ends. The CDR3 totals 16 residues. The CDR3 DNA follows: TGTGCCAGCAGCTCCACAGGTGGGGGCGATACCTACGAGCAGTACTTC. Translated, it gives CASSSTGGGDTYEQYF.

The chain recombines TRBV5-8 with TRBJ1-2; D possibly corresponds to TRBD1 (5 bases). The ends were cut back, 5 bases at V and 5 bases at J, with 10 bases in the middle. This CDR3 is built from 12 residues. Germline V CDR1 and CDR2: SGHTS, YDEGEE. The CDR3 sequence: CASRGRGYGYTF. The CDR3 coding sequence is TGTGCCAGCAGGGGGCGAGGTTATGGCTACACCTTC.